This TCR beta chain was documented in a study of CD8+ T cells in alopecia areata. About the research overall: Patients received oral tofacitinib, 5 to 10 mg twice daily, for moderate-to-severe alopecia areata. Tofacitinib administration persisted for 6 to 18 months, succeeded by 6 months off drug. Study findings and constraints: With patients, TCR sharing proved less clear than in mice, a difference possibly related to HLA.

Peripheral blood and lesional scalp punch biopsies came from alopecia areata patients. With regard to this clone: Its antigen is not known.

Reverse transcription of extracted RNA yielded cDNA, which provided the sequencing template. Libraries were prepared by immunoSEQ multiplex PCR; TCRdb keeps only in-frame clonotypes and omits some of them. This sample carries 200,000 to 250,000 clones, roughly two thirds of them seen once, and the ten largest clones take approximately 1.2%. Germline V gene lookup returns CDR1 GTSNPN and CDR2 SVGIG (reference sequence). The CDR3 is made up of 14 amino acids. The trim removed 4 bases at V and 3 bases at J, leaving 8 bases unmatched. This clonotype originated in a human donor with alopecia areata. The material sequenced was CD4+ T cells sorted from blood, taken at week 0. This chain uses TRBV30 with TRBJ1-2; 7 nucleotides agree with TRBD1. CDR3 in amino acids: CAWKGAGEHYGYTF. CDR3 DNA: TGTGCCTGGAAGGGGGCAGGGGAGCACTATGGCTACACCTTC.